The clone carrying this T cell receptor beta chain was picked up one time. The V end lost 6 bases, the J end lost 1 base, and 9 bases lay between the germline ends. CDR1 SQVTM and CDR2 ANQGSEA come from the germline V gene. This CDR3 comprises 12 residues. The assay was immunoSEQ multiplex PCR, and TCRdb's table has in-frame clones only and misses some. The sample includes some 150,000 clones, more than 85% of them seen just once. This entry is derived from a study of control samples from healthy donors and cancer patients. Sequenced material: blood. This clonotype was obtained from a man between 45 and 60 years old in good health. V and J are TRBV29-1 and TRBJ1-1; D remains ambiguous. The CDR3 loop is CSVLVGNTEAFF. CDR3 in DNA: TGCAGCGTACTCGTTGGGAACACTGAAGCTTTCTTT.